These 24 T cell receptor beta chains were all obtained from the same sample, sequenced in a study of regulatory T cells in long-lasting Graves disease. The TCR beta library used iRepertoire HTBI primers with Arm-PCR amplification of CDR3. MiXCR, run by TCRdb on the multiplex PCR reads, gives a single entry per CDR3 protein. The table lists about 400,000 distinct CDR3 sequences, roughly 20% of them singletons. Time point meaning: persistent/refractory GD, antithyroid drugs over 5 years with positive TRAb. There was RNA extracted from PBMCs, and the TCR library was made from it. The sample was peripheral blood mononuclear cells (PBMCs), taken when the disease was refractory, from a patient treated with antithyroid drugs. These receptors were taken from a female donor with Graves disease.

A few counts support this clonotype. The rearrangement links TRBV29-1 to TRBJ1-1; 9 positions agree with TRBD1. V lost 6 bases to trimming and J lost 3 bases; unmatched junction nucleotides: 2. Germline lookup yields CDR1 SQVTM and CDR2 ANQGSEA. This CDR3 is 12 amino acids long. DNA of the CDR3: TGCAGCGTAACAGGGGGCTACACTGAAGCTTTCTTT. Protein product: CSVTGGYTEAFF.

This clonotype has a handful of counts. This sequence joins TRBV18 and TRBJ1-1; TRBD1 matches 7 bases. The ends lost 3 bases at V and 1 base at J; junction bases unmatched: 5. Germline CDR1 and CDR2: KGHSH and LQKENI. The CDR3 covers 15 residues. DNA for the CDR3: TGTGCCAGCTCACCGTCAGGGGGGACGAACACTGAAGCTTTCTTT. Translation: CASSPSGGTNTEAFF. Filled out from reference TRBV18 and TRBJ1-1, the complete variable domain reads NAGVMQNPRHLVRRRGQEARLRCSPMKGHSHVYWYRQLPEEGLKFMVYLQKENIIDESGMPKERFSAEFPKEGPSILRIQQVVRGDSAAYFCASSPSGGTNTEAFFGQGTRLTVV.

This clonotype has only a few counts. The genes are TRBV11-2 and TRBJ2-7; D possibly corresponds to TRBD2 (5 bases). Trimming removed 5 bases at V and 2 bases at J, with 10 bases between. Germline V gene lookup returns CDR1 SGHAT and CDR2 FQNNGV. The CDR3 contains 13 residues. Here the CDR3 DNA reads TGTGCCAGCAGCCAGGCGGGTACCTACGAGCAGTACTTC. Protein sequence: CASSQAGTYEQYF.

This rearrangement joins TRBV12-3 or TRBV12-4 to TRBJ2-5; D might be TRBD2 (5 bases). Trimming took 3 bases from V and 5 from J, leaving 10 bases between them. The CDR3 length is 13 residues. The CDR3, as DNA: TGTGCCAGCAGTTTCGGGGTCCTGGAGACCCAGTACTTC. This gives the protein CASSFGVLETQYF.

The V call is TRBV3-1, the J call TRBJ2-1, with 8 bases matching TRBD2. CDR1 is LGHDT and CDR2 is YNNKEL in the germline V gene (reference sequence). This CDR3 spans 16 amino acids. V gave up 0 bases and J gave up 6 bases; unmatched junction bases: 7. The CDR3 coding sequence is TGTGCCAGCAGCCAAGAACTAGCGGTTGTAGCCAATGAGCAGTTCTTC. As protein: CASSQELAVVANEQFF.

The sample holds many counts of this clonotype. The DNA of the CDR3 is TGTGCCAGCAGTCCTCCCCTGGACAGGGGGCTGACTGAAGCTTTCTTT. This gives the protein CASSPPLDRGLTEAFF. The V and J genes are TRBV28 and TRBJ1-1, with 11 positions matching TRBD1. The CDR3 runs to 16 residues. J was trimmed by 5 bases and V by 5 bases; bases with no gene match: 10. Germline V gene sequence: CDR1 MDHEN, CDR2 SYDVKM.

This chain links TRBV11-2 with TRBJ2-5, with a tentative D call TRBD1 (6 bases). The tail of the sequence fits TRBJ2-1 better, so the J call may be wrong. Looked up from germline, CDR1 is SGHAT and CDR2 is FQNNGV. This CDR3 is 14 amino acids long. CDR3 residues: CASSFTGSWGEQFF. The DNA for the CDR3 is TGTGCCAGCAGTTTTACAGGGAGCTGGGGTGAGCAGTTCTTC.

This clonotype has ten or more counts. The V and J genes are TRBV7-2 and TRBJ1-2, with unresolved D. The V gene lost 1 base and the J gene lost 7 bases, with 7 bases spanning the gap. Germline CDR1 SGHTA, CDR2 FQGNSA. This CDR3 is built from 12 residues. The CDR3 here is CASSLDLGGYTF. The DNA of the CDR3 is TGTGCCAGCAGCTTAGATCTTGGTGGCTACACCTTC.

The sample holds a few counts of this clonotype. The V call is TRBV18, the J call TRBJ2-7, with D maybe TRBD2 (6 bases). The V end was cut by 3 bases, the J end by 2 bases, with 14 bases between. Germline V gene lookup returns CDR1 KGHSH and CDR2 LQKENI. This CDR3 has 15 amino acids. The CDR3 protein is CASSPLAARPYEQYF. The CDR3 DNA reads as TGTGCCAGCTCACCTTTAGCGGCCCGCCCCTACGAGCAGTACTTC.

The V call is TRBV15, the J call TRBJ1-1, with D hard to call. V was trimmed by 0 bases and J by 0 bases, leaving 8 bases between them. Germline V lookup: CDR1 LNHNV, CDR2 YYDKDF (reference sequence). There are 15 residues in the CDR3. DNA of the CDR3: TGTGCCACCAGCAGAGATGCGGGTGTGAACACTGAAGCTTTCTTT. Protein: CATSRDAGVNTEAFF. The whole variable domain, filled in from reference TRBV15 and TRBJ1-1, reads DAMVIQNPRYQVTQFGKPVTLSCSQTLNHNVMYWYQQKSSQAPKLLFHYYDKDFNNEADTPDNFQSRRPNTSFCFLDIRSPGLGDTAMYLCATSRDAGVNTEAFFGQGTRLTVV.

A few counts support this clonotype. This chain uses TRBV19 with TRBJ2-4; the match to TRBD2 covers 7 bases. Germline CDR1 LNHDA, CDR2 SQIVND (reference sequence). Trimming removed 7 bases from V and 8 bases from J; junction bases left unmatched: 11. The CDR3 is made up of 14 amino acids. CDR3 region: CASKEGGSQYIQYF. The CDR3 DNA is TGTGCCAGTAAGGAGGGAGGGAGTCAGTACATTCAGTACTTC.

This clonotype was observed a handful of times. The rearrangement joins TRBV19 to TRBJ1-6; the match to TRBD1 covers 8 bases. V shed 8 bases and J 14 bases; nucleotides not matched to a gene: 8. The germline V gene encodes CDR1 LNHDA and CDR2 SQIVND (reference sequence). There are 12 residues in the CDR3. The CDR3 protein is CASSGTGESLHF. The CDR3 DNA reads TGTGCCAGTTCCGGGACAGGCGAGTCCCTCCACTTT. The entire variable domain, with the rest obtained from reference TRBV19 and TRBJ1-6, is as follows: DGGITQSPKYLFRKEGQNVTLSCEQNLNHDAMYWYRQDPGQGLRLIYYSQIVNDFQKGDIAEGYSVSREKKESFPLTVTSAQKNPTAFYLCASSGTGESLHFGNGTRLTVT.

This clonotype was observed many times. V and J are TRBV28 and TRBJ2-7; TRBD1 matches 7 bases. Germline CDR1 is MDHEN and CDR2 is SYDVKM. V dropped 7 bases and J dropped 3; count of bases not matched to a gene: 3. The CDR3 totals 12 residues. The CDR3 is CASNRGLYEQYF. The CDR3 DNA sequence: TGTGCCAGCAACAGGGGCCTCTACGAGCAGTACTTC.

The chain has TRBV7-2 and TRBJ1-2; D remains ambiguous. The germline V and J ends were trimmed by 0 bases and 8 bases, with 10 bases remaining between them. This CDR3 spans 13 amino acids. CDR1 is SGHTA, CDR2 FQGNSA, per germline. DNA for the CDR3: TGTGCCAGCAGCTTAGCCAGGCGTTGGGGCTACACCTTC. Its protein is CASSLARRWGYTF.

The chain employs TRBV5-1 and TRBJ2-7; D possibly corresponds to TRBD1 (6 bases). V was pared by 5 bases and J by 5 bases, with 14 bases between. Germline assignment: CDR1 SGHRS and CDR2 YFSETQ. The CDR3 length is 13 residues. The CDR3 spells CASRPTGNNEQYF. As DNA, the CDR3 is TGCGCCAGCAGGCCCACAGGGAACAACGAGCAGTACTTC.

This clonotype showed up many times. J is TRBJ2-4 and V is TRBV3-1; D remains unclear. Germline CDR1 and CDR2: LGHDT and YNNKEL (reference sequence). The V gene lost 3 bases and the J gene lost 3 bases, with 0 bases spanning the gap. The CDR3 has 11 amino acids. The CDR3 nucleotides read TGTGCCAGCAGCCACAAAAACATTCAGTACTTC. Translating gives CASSHKNIQYF.

The CDR3 nucleotides are TGTGCCAGCAGCTTAATTCCCTCTAACATTCAGTACTTC. This codes for CASSLIPSNIQYF. The genes are TRBV7-2 and TRBJ2-4; D remains unclear. This CDR3 contains 13 residues. V shed 2 bases and J shed 7 bases, with 9 bases lying between them. The germline CDR1 and CDR2 sequences are SGHTA and FQGNSA.

This clonotype was seen a few times. V gene TRBV3-1 combines with J gene TRBJ2-5; D uncertain. The V gene's germline CDR1 is LGHDT and CDR2 YNNKEL (reference sequence). V lost 1 base to trimming and J lost 5 bases, with 11 bases between them. The CDR3 length is 14 residues. In DNA form, the CDR3 reads TGTGCCAGCAGCCAAGTCGGGTTTGGGGAGACCCAGTACTTC. This codes for CASSQVGFGETQYF.

The chain uses TRBV7-9 and TRBJ2-3; the D is unclear. The CDR3 contains 13 residues. Trimming took off 4 bases at V and 1 base at J, with 6 bases between the two ends. Germline lookup yields CDR1 SEHNR and CDR2 FQNEAQ (reference sequence). The CDR3 region is CASSSPGTDTQYF. The CDR3 coding sequence is TGTGCCAGCAGCTCACCGGGCACAGATACGCAGTATTTT.

V gene TRBV11-3 combines with J gene TRBJ2-2, with D unresolved. This CDR3 contains 13 residues. V was cut by 1 base and J by 6 bases, with 6 bases left in between. Germline lookup yields CDR1 SGHNT and CDR2 YENEEA. The CDR3: CASSLGDAGELFF. DNA of the CDR3: TGTGCCAGCAGCTTAGGCGACGCCGGGGAGCTGTTTTTT.

V and J are TRBV6-2 or TRBV6-3 and TRBJ2-1, with 14 bases lining up with TRBD2. This CDR3 is 16 amino acids long. Trimming took 6 bases from V and 6 from J; bases not matched to a gene: 7. In germline, CDR1 is MNHEY, CDR2 SVGEGT. As DNA, the CDR3 is TGTGCCAGCAGAAGACCGGGACTAGCGGGAGTCAATGAGCAGTTCTTC. It translates to CASRRPGLAGVNEQFF.

This sequence joins TRBV4-1 and TRBJ2-3, with D unclear. This CDR3 is 16 amino acids long. The germline gives CDR1 MGHRA, CDR2 YSYEKL. The V gene lost 0 bases and the J gene lost 2 bases, with 12 bases spanning the gap. CDR3 in DNA: TGCGCCAGCAGCCAAGATTCTCCCCCCTTCACAGATACGCAGTATTTT. Its protein product is CASSQDSPPFTDTQYF.

This clonotype has more than one count but fewer than ten. The chain recombines TRBV27 with TRBJ1-1; the D gene is possibly TRBD1 (5 bases). This CDR3 has 13 amino acids. The germline V gene has CDR1 MNHEY and CDR2 SMNVEV (reference sequence). Trimming took off 6 bases at V and 4 bases at J, with 12 bases between the two ends. The CDR3 region is CASRSEGFTEAFF. Written as DNA, the CDR3 is TGTGCCAGCAGAAGTGAGGGGTTCACTGAAGCTTTCTTT.

This clonotype turned up a few times. This chain links TRBV12-3 or TRBV12-4 with TRBJ2-7, with 7 bases identical to TRBD2. The CDR3 is 15 amino acids. V shed 5 bases and J 3 bases; nucleotides not matched to a gene: 10. The CDR3 sequence is CASSPSGLDYYEQYF. The CDR3 DNA reads as TGTGCCAGCAGTCCCAGTGGACTAGACTACTACGAGCAGTACTTC.